This T cell receptor (beta chain) is drawn from a study of cytomegalovirus exposure and HLA in healthy donors. About the study: The same platform used for the roughly 600 first-cohort repertoires was also used for the 95 to 150 validation repertoires, as a later analysis reported.

The donors were in the approximately 130-subject validation cohort, distinct from the approximately 700-subject first cohort. On this clone itself: Its antigen is unknown.

General study results and limits: Within the 120 validation repertoires, first-cohort TCR clusters tended to co-occur, according to a later analysis. Diagnosis of cytomegalovirus status made by the classifier reportedly showed high specificity and sensitivity.

Germline-derived CDR1 and CDR2 are SGHTA and FQGTGA. There are 13 residues in the CDR3. Trimming took off 5 bases at V and 6 bases at J, with 12 bases between the two ends. Sequencing was performed with immunoSEQ multiplex PCR; in TCRdb, only in-frame clones are kept and a portion is missing. The sample records around 260,000 clones, about nine tenths being singletons. What was sequenced was PBMCs. V is TRBV7-3 and J is TRBJ2-3; no reliable D call. The TCR was taken from a woman aged 30 to 39 in good health and CMV-seronegative. The chain's CDR3 is CASSPGYGDTQYF. In DNA form, the CDR3 reads TGTGCCAGCAGCCCAGGCTATGGGGATACGCAGTATTTT.